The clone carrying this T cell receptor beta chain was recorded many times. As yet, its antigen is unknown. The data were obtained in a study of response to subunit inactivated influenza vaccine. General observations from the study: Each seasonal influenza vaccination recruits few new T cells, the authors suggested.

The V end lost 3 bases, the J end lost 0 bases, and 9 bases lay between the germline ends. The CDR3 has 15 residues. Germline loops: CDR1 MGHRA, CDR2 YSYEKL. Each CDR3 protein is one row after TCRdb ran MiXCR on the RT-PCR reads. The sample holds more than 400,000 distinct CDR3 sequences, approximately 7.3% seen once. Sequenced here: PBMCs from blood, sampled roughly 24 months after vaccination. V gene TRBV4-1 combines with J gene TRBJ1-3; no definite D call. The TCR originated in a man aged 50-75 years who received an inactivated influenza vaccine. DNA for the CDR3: TGCGCCAGCAGCCATACCGGGTCCTCTGGAAACACCATATATTTT. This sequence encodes CASSHTGSSGNTIYF.